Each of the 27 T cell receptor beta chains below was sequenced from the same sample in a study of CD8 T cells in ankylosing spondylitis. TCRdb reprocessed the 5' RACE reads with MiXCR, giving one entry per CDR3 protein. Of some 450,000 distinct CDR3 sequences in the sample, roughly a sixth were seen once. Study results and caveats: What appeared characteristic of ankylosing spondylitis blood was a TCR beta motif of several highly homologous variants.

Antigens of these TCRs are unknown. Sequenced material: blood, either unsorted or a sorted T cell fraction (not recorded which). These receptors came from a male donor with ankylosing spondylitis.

In DNA form, the CDR3 reads TGTGCCAGCAGCGTAGGGGGCGGGGGAGCCCAAGAGACCCAGTACTTC. Encoded protein: CASSVGGGGAQETQYF. This chain connects TRBV9 to TRBJ2-5; 7 nucleotides line up with TRBD2. The CDR3 contains 16 residues. The junction had 6 bases not matched to a gene; V was cut back by 0 bases and J by 1 base. CDR1 is SGDLS, CDR2 YYNGEE, per germline.

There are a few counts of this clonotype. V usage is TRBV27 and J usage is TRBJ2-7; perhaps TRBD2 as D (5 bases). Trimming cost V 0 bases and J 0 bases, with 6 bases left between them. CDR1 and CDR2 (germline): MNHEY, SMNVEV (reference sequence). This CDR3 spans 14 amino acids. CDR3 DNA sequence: TGTGCCAGCAGTTTATCGAGGGTCTCCTACGAGCAGTACTTC. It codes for CASSLSRVSYEQYF.

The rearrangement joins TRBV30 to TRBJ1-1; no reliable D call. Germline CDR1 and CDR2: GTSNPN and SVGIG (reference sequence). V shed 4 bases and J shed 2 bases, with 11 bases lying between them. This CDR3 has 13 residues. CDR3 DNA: TGTGCCTGGACTCCCAACGTAAACACTGAAGCTTTCTTT. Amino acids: CAWTPNVNTEAFF.

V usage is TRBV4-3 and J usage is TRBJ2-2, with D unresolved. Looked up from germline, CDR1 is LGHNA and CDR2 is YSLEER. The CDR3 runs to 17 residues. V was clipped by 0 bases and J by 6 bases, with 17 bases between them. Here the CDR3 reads CASSQEGSLFGAGELFF. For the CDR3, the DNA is TGCGCCAGCAGCCAAGAGGGGTCTCTATTTGGGGCCGGGGAGCTGTTTTTT.

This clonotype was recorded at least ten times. Written as DNA, the CDR3 is TGTGCCAGCAGATACAGTAGGACTAGTGAGCAGTTCTTC. Its translation is CASRYSRTSEQFF. The gene calls are TRBV6-5 and TRBJ2-1, with TRBD2 identical over 7 bases. The trim removed 6 bases at V and 9 bases at J, leaving 8 bases unmatched. This CDR3 has 13 residues. Germline values: CDR1 MNHEY, CDR2 SVGAGI.

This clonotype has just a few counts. Here the CDR3 DNA reads TGTGCCAGCAGGGTCGTCGGGGGGCTTATCGGGGAGCTGTTTTTT. Its protein is CASRVVGGLIGELFF. The rearrangement links TRBV6-1 to TRBJ2-2, with D possibly matching TRBD2 (7 bases). The germline V gene has CDR1 MNHNS and CDR2 SASEGT. The germline V and J ends were trimmed by 6 bases and 7 bases, with 18 bases remaining between them. CDR3 length: 15 residues.

The CDR3 bases are TGTGCCAGCAGGGGAGAGCCTACCGGGGAGCTGTTTTTT. Translated, it gives CASRGEPTGELFF. The chain is built from TRBV12-3 or TRBV12-4 and TRBJ2-2, with D possibly matching TRBD2 (5 bases). Trimming took 6 bases from V and 5 from J, leaving 10 bases between them. The CDR3 is 13 residues long.

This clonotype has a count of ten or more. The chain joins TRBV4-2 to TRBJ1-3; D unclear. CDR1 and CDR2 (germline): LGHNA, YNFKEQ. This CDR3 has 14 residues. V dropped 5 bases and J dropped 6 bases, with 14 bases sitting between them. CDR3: CASSEVGNENTIYF. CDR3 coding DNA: TGTGCCAGCAGCGAGGTCGGCAACGAAAACACCATATATTTT.

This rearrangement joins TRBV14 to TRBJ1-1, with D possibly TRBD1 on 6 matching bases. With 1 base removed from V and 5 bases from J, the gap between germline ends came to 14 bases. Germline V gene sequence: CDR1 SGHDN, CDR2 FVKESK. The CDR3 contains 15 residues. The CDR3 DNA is TGTGCCAGCAGCCAAGTCTGGGGGGCACCGACTGAAGCTTTCTTT. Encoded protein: CASSQVWGAPTEAFF.

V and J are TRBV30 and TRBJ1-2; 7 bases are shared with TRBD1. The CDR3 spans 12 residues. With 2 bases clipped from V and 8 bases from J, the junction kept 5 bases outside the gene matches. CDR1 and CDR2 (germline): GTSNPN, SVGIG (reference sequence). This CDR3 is CAWSHTGAGYTF. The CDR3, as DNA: TGTGCCTGGAGTCATACAGGGGCCGGCTACACCTTC.

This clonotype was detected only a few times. The CDR3 nucleotides read TGTGCCAGCAGCCAGGGGATACAAGAGACCCAGTACTTC. It translates to CASSQGIQETQYF. This sequence joins TRBV4-2 and TRBJ2-5, with D uncertain. V lost 3 bases and J 2 bases, leaving 7 bases between the germline ends. This CDR3 region has 13 residues. Germline assignment: CDR1 LGHNA and CDR2 YNFKEQ.

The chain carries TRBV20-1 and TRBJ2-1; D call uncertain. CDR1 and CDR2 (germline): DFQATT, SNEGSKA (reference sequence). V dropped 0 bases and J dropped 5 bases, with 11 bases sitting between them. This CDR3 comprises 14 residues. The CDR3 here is CSARDLVGNNEQFF. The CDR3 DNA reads TGCAGTGCTAGAGATCTAGTCGGCAACAATGAGCAGTTCTTC.

The CDR3 loop reads CRIPGFSTDTQYF. The CDR3 DNA reads TGCAGAATACCAGGGTTTAGCACAGATACGCAGTATTTT. V is TRBV20-1 and J is TRBJ2-3; D possibly corresponds to TRBD1 (5 bases). CDR3 length: 13 residues. Germline V gene data show CDR1 as DFQATT and CDR2 as SNEGSKA (reference sequence).

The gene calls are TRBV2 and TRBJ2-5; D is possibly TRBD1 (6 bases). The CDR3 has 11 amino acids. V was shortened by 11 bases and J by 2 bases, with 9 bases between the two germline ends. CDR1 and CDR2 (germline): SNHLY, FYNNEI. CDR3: CAAGQQETQYF. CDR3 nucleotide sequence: TGTGCCGCCGGACAGCAAGAGACCCAGTACTTC.

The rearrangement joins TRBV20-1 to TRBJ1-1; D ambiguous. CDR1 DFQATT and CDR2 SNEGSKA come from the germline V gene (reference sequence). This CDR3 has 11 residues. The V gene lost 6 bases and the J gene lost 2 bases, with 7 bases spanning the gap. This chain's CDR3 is CSAEGNTEAFF. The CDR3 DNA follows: TGCAGTGCCGAGGGAAACACTGAAGCTTTCTTT.

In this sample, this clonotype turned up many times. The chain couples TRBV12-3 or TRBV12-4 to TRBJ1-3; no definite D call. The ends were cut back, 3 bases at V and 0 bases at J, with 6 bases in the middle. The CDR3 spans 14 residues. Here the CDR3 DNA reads TGTGCCAGCAGTTTCGCAGCCTCTGGAAACACCATATATTTT. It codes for CASSFAASGNTIYF.

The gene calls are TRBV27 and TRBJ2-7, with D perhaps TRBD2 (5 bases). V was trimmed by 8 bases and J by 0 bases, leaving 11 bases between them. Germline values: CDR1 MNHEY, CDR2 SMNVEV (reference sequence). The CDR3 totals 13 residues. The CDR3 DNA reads TGTGCCAGCGGCCCAGCGGACTCCTACGAGCAGTACTTC. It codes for CASGPADSYEQYF.

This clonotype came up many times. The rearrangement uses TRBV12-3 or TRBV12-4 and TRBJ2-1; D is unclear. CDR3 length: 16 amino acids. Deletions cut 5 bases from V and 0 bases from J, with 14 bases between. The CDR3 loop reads CASSTATGPSYNEQFF. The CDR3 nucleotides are TGTGCCAGCAGTACAGCCACGGGCCCCTCCTACAATGAGCAGTTCTTC.

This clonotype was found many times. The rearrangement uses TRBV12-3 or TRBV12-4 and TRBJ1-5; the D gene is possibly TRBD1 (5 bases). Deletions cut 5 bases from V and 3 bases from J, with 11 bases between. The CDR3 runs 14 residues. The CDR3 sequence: CASSTTGDNQPQHF. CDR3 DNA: TGTGCCAGCAGTACAACGGGGGACAATCAGCCCCAGCATTTT.

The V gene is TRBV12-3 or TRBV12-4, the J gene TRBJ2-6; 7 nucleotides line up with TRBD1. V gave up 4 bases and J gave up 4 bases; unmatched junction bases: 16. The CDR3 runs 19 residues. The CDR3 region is CASSSQIRQGVTGANVLTF. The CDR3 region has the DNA TGTGCCAGCAGTTCTCAAATTCGACAGGGCGTCACGGGGGCCAACGTCCTGACTTTC.

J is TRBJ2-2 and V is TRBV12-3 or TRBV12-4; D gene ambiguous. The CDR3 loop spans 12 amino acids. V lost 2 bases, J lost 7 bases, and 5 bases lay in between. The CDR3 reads CASSLRLGELFF. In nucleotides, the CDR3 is TGTGCCAGCAGTTTAAGACTCGGGGAGCTGTTTTTT.

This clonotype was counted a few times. CDR3 in DNA: TGTGCCAGCAGCCAGAGGTTCGCTGAAGCTTTCTTT. Its translation is CASSQRFAEAFF. V and J are TRBV3-1 and TRBJ1-1; D not resolved. With 3 bases removed from V and 6 bases from J, the gap between germline ends came to 8 bases. Germline CDR1 and CDR2: LGHDT and YNNKEL (reference sequence). CDR3 size: 12 residues. The complete variable domain, with remaining parts taken from reference TRBV3-1 and TRBJ1-1, reads DTAVSQTPKYLVTQMGNDKSIKCEQNLGHDTMYWYKQDSKKFLKIMFSYNNKELIINETVPNRFSPKSPDKAHLNLHINSLELGDSAVYFCASSQRFAEAFFGQGTRLTVV.

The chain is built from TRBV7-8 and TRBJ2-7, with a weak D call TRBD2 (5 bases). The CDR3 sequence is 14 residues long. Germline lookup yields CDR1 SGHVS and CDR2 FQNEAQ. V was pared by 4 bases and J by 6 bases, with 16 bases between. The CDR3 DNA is TGTGCCAGCAGCTCCCTATCGGGGAAGGGCGAGCAGTACTTC. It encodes CASSSLSGKGEQYF. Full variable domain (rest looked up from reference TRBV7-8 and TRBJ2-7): GAGVSQSPRYKVAKRGQDVALRCDPISGHVSLFWYQQALGQGPEFLTYFQNEAQLDKSGLPSDRFFAERPEGSVSTLKIQRTQQEDSAVYLCASSSLSGKGEQYFGPGTRLTVT.

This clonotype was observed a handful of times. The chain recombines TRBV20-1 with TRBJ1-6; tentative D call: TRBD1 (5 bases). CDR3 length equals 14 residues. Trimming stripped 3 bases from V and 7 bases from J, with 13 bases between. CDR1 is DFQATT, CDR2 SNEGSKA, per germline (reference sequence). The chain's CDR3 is CSASLTGANSPLHF. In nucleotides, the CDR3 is TGCAGTGCTAGTCTCACCGGGGCGAATTCACCCCTCCACTTT.

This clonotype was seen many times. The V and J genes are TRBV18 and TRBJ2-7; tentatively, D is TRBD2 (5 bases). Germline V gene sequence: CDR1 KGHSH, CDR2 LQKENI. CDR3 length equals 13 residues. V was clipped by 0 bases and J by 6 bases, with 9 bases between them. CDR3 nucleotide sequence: TGTGCCAGCTCACCACCGAAGGGAGCCGAGCAGTACTTC. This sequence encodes CASSPPKGAEQYF.

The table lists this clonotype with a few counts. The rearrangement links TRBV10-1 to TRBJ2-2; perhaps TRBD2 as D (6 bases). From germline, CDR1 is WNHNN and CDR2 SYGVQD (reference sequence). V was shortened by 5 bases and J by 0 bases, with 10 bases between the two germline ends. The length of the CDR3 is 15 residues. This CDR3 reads CASSRERSNTGELFF. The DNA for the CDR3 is TGCGCCAGCAGTCGGGAGAGATCGAACACCGGGGAGCTGTTTTTT.

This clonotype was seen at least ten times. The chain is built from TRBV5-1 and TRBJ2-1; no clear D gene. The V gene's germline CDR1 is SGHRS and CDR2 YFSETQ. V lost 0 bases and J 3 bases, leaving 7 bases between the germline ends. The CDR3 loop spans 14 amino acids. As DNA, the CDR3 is TGCGCCAGCAGCTTGGGACCCAACTACAATGAGCAGTTCTTC. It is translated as CASSLGPNYNEQFF.